Sequencing of this T cell receptor beta chain was carried out in a study of T cells in Graves' hyperthyroidism and ophthalmopathy (dated by TCRdb to about 2019). Describing the broader study: Peripheral blood was sampled at the time of initial diagnosis, prior to any treatment. To identify distinguishing TCR V-J signatures, a discovery cohort of 100 patients was used, comprising 43 with Graves' ophthalmopathy and some 60 with stable Graves' hyperthyroidism. Prospective prediction of ophthalmopathy was tested in an independent validation cohort of approximately 19 hyperthyroidism patients and some 17 patients who later progressed to ophthalmopathy. The 75 to 100 discovery patients were divided at random into training and test sets in a 7:3 ratio. Thyroid tissue and blood T-cell repertoires from more than five Graves' hyperthyroidism patients were also compared in the study. Following sampling, methimazole starting at 30 mg daily was given to hyperthyroidism patients, and high-dose intravenous methylprednisolone was given to ophthalmopathy patients. According to the paper, TCR Vbeta CDR3 sequencing was carried out on approximately 140 peripheral blood samples, which came from approximately 43 ophthalmopathy, around 74 hyperthyroidism and approximately 17 progressor patients.

In its sample, this clonotype was seen once. No antigen is known for it. Base qualities are not at hand, and no much larger clone is one base apart. A single read makes a weak case. Moderately to severely active disease, a Clinical Activity Score of at least 3, a NOSPECS grade of at least 4, and a duration under 3 months were present in ophthalmopathy patients. Patients with uncontrolled infections, other autoimmune diseases, pregnancy or lactation were excluded. Diagnoses were established on the basis of clinical symptoms, serum thyroxine and TRAb, thyroid ultrasound, and orbital computed tomography. PBMCs were separated from 8 to 10 ml of fresh peripheral blood using Ficoll-Paque density gradient centrifugation. Total RNA was extracted using Trizol reagent, and RNA quality was assessed on an Agilent 2100 Bioanalyzer. The TCR beta CDR3 regions were amplified from RNA transcripts. For the first round of RT-PCR on the TCR CDR3, the HTBI primer set was used together with the Qiagen OneStep RT-PCR kit. Libraries were constructed in a second round of multiplex PCR, after which size selection and purification were carried out. Paired-end sequencing of the libraries was performed with 100 bp reads on an Illumina HiSeq2000. In the authors' own workflow: SOAPnuke was used to process the raw data, removing reads that contained adapters or uncalled bases, had a mean Phred below 15, or lacked an exact match to the constant primer or identifier. COPE v1.2.5 was used to merge the high-quality paired reads, and each unique nucleotide sequence was defined as a clonotype. MiTCR v1.1 was used to align the clonotypes against IMGT TRBV, TRBD and TRBJ reference segments. The analysis was restricted to V-J combinations with a frequency above 0.0001, which together covered just over 99% of the repertoires. A TCS score was defined as the ratio of F50 (clonal expansion) to E x V (chaos), with BLOSUM62-based TCRdist applied between CDR3 peptides within each V-J. Welch's t-statistics and random forest reduced fewer than 550 V-J features to roughly 13, which were used in a naive Bayes classifier (R e1071). TCRdb itself trimmed the public reads at Q25 with fastp, ran MiXCR and retained productive beta chains. Every CDR3 protein is listed once, alongside the most common genes and DNA of its rows. V and J calls and clone size were set by TCRdb, not the authors. Across this sample there are nearly 600,000 distinct CDR3 sequences, with 14% seen only once. Around 7% of the sample comes from the top ten.

The CDR3 contains 15 residues, cysteine and phenylalanine counted. The CDR3 DNA has 45 bases and is translated from base 1. V has 3 bases trimmed and J has 5 bases trimmed; junction bases matching no gene number 8. Beyond this particular receptor, the publication reports: No statistical method was used to fix the sample size in advance, and group allocation was not hidden from the investigators. In validation, progression to ophthalmopathy was predicted by the model with nearly 71% sensitivity and about 72% specificity, a median of approximately 6.5 months before onset. A 13 V-J signature model separated ophthalmopathy from stable hyperthyroidism, with around 88% sensitivity and 81.08% specificity in cross-validation and 80%/75% in testing. Most expanded thyroid clonotypes (frequency above 0.001) were also detected in blood, suggesting blood repertoires may reflect thyroid immune responses.

This chain joins TRBV12-3 or TRBV12-4 to TRBJ2-5, with 8 middle bases fitting TRBD1. The source of this sequence is a young woman with Graves' ophthalmopathy. Specimen: blood. The bases read TGTGCCAGCAGTTTCTACAGGGGGTTCGAGGAGACCCAGTACTTC. Its protein reads: CASSFYRGFEETQYF.